This T cell receptor (beta chain) was identified in a study of T cell clonality in common variable immunodeficiency. The germline V gene encodes CDR1 DFQATT and CDR2 SNEGSKA (reference sequence). V lost 4 bases, J lost 6 bases, and 19 bases lay in between. The CDR3 has 16 amino acids. This clone was detected ten times or more. With the read ending 3 residues before the CDR3 end, the germline J gene is used to fill in that end. Blood samples were heparinized, about 4.5 to 8.5 ml per donor. CVID and control samples used equivalent genomic DNA input. Profiled with immunoSEQ multiplex PCR; TCRdb holds only in-frame clones, not every one. Observed are fewer than 65,000 clones, no singletons, with the top ten taking over 0.8%.

V is TRBV20-1 and J is TRBJ1-6; no firm D call. The sequence came from a person between 18 and 70 years old in good health. The sample taken for sequencing was peripheral blood mononuclear cells. CDR3 loop: CSATLVPTRSNSPLHF. The sequenced CDR3 bases are TGCAGTGCTACACTCGTTCCGACACGGTCTAATTCACCC.